These 2 T cell receptor beta chains originate from one sample sequenced in a study of CD8 T cells in ankylosing spondylitis. Study findings and constraints: Ankylosing spondylitis blood appeared to be characterized by a TCR beta motif of 8 or 9 highly homologous variants.

No antigen is known for these receptors. TCRdb fed the 5' RACE reads into MiXCR, producing one record per CDR3 protein. The profile shows 800,000 to 900,000 distinct CDR3 sequences, approximately 12% of them singletons. Sequencing used blood, either unsorted or a sorted T cell fraction (not recorded which). These receptors all stem from a male donor with ankylosing spondylitis.

This chain joins TRBV11-2 and TRBJ2-3; 10 positions match TRBD2. The CDR3 sequence is 20 residues long. Germline CDR1 reads SGHAT; CDR2 reads FQNNGV. With V trimmed by 4 bases and J by 0 bases, 16 bases remained unmatched. CDR3 DNA sequence: TGTGCCAGCAGCTCTAGTGGCCGGGCTAGCGGGGGCCGAAGCACAGATACGCAGTATTTT. Residues: CASSSSGRASGGRSTDTQYF.

The gene calls are TRBV11-2 and TRBJ2-1; 11 bases map to TRBD1. CDR3 length: 18 amino acids. V was pared by 4 bases and J by 1 base, with 9 bases of the junction left unmatched. Germline values: CDR1 SGHAT, CDR2 FQNNGV. DNA for the CDR3: TGTGCCAGCAGCTCTTTATTTGGACAGGGGGCGTCCTACAATGAGCAGTTCTTC. This sequence encodes CASSSLFGQGASYNEQFF.